The 5 T cell receptor beta chains listed next were all sequenced from one sample in a study of blood T cell repertoires in COVID-19. Sequencing used immunoSEQ multiplex PCR; TCRdb keeps in-frame clones, though not all of them. The sample includes around 95,000 clones, roughly nine tenths seen only once; the top ten take 7.4%. Sequencing was done on a sample of peripheral blood. These receptors all stem from a man aged 25-40 years in a cohort sampled during active COVID-19.

The chain recombines TRBV19 with TRBJ2-7; 7 bases match TRBD1. J gave up 2 bases and V 5 bases, and 15 bases lay outside the gene matches. The germline gives CDR1 LNHDA, CDR2 SQIVND (reference sequence). The CDR3 is made up of 17 amino acids. This chain's CDR3 is CASSLQHTGTVTYEQYF. The CDR3 nucleotides are TGTGCCAGTAGTCTACAACATACCGGGACAGTCACCTACGAGCAGTACTTC.

This clone was seen only once. V and J are TRBV7-8 and TRBJ1-3; TRBD1 matches 8 bases. The germline gives CDR1 SGHVS, CDR2 FQNEAQ. J lost 0 bases, V lost 4 bases, and 5 bases had no gene match. This CDR3 spans 16 amino acids. The DNA of the CDR3 is TGTGCCAGCAGCTCACCGGGACAGGTCTCTGGAAACACCATATATTTT. Translated, it gives CASSSPGQVSGNTIYF.

The chain carries TRBV24-1 and TRBJ2-1; 8 bases are shared with TRBD1. The CDR3 runs 17 residues. Germline values: CDR1 KGHDR, CDR2 SFDVKD. V shed 4 bases, J shed 1 base, and the junction held 8 bases outside the gene matches. The CDR3: CATSDHRTGWSYNEQFF. The CDR3 nucleotides are TGTGCCACCAGTGACCACAGGACAGGGTGGTCCTACAATGAGCAGTTCTTC.

This chain uses TRBV2 with TRBJ1-5; 12 nucleotides agree with TRBD1. Per the germline V gene, CDR1 is SNHLY and CDR2 is FYNNEI. This CDR3 has 15 residues. J was trimmed by 7 bases and V by 5 bases; bases with no gene match: 6. The CDR3 spells CASSQGTGGAQPQHF. In nucleotides, the CDR3 is TGTGCCAGCAGTCAAGGGACAGGGGGCGCCCAGCCCCAGCATTTT.

This chain connects TRBV5-1 to TRBJ2-6, with D possibly TRBD1 on 5 matching bases. Between the trimmed V and J ends, which lost 4 bases and 0 bases, there was a span of 8 bases. CDR1 and CDR2 (germline): SGHRS, YFSETQ. This CDR3 contains 15 residues. The CDR3 reads CASSLRVSGANVLTF. CDR3 bases: TGCGCCAGCAGCCTCAGGGTCTCTGGGGCCAACGTCCTGACTTTC.